This record concerns one T cell receptor (beta chain) sequence. The data derive from a study of blood T cell repertoires in COVID-19. Overall study context: Samples of COVID-19 (acute and convalescent) were obtained from the United States, Italy and Spain. From T cells, B-cell-depleted T cells, or PBMCs came the material, which was cDNA or gDNA.

As processed by the authors: Amplification of reference gene primers was used by the study to estimate nucleated cell counts. TCRdb's copy holds only in-frame clones and misses some; the assay was immunoSEQ multiplex PCR. D and trimming were read from the DNA, whereas the V and J calls and clone size are those reported in that table. The table lists roughly 230,000 clones, approximately 80% of them singletons, with around 6.8% in the top ten. Input material: peripheral blood. The receptor was derived from a woman in her forties or fifties with acute or convalescent COVID-19.

CDR3 amino acids: CASSLALADTDTQYF. The CDR3 coding sequence is TGTGCCAGCAGTTTGGCCCTAGCGGACACAGATACGCAGTATTTT. The V call is TRBV6-5, the J call TRBJ2-3; 7 bases fit TRBD2. Germline V gene lookup returns CDR1 MNHEY and CDR2 SVGAGI. J lost 2 bases, V lost 4 bases, and 6 bases had no gene match. This CDR3 is built from 15 residues.